These T cell receptor beta chains were read from a single sample in a study of metastatic and nonmetastatic thyroid tumors. TCRdb re-analyzed the PCR reads through MiXCR. Seen here are 50,000 to 70,000 clones, approximately 4.1% observed once, and the top ten hold approximately 20%. Sequenced input: blood. Source of these receptors: a female donor with papillary thyroid cancer or a benign thyroid nodule (not recorded which). Some clones in this sample may be carry-over from other donors' samples. The CDR3 runs from the conserved cysteine through the conserved F or W. The D gene is left open where the match is weak. Where a row states a size, it is once, few, many or the class of an expanded clone; other rows omit it.

v_gene	abundance	j_gene	d_gene	CDR3nt	CDR3aa
TRBV2	-	TRBJ1-3	-	TGTGCCAGCAGTGTTCATGGTCCGTCCTCTGGAAACACCATATATTTT	CASSVHGPSSGNTIYF
TRBV20-1	many	TRBJ2-7	TRBD1	TGCAGTGCTAGAGGCACGGACAGGTCCTCCTACGAGCAGTACTTC	CSARGTDRSSYEQYF
TRBV5-4	few	TRBJ1-3	-	TGTGCCAGCAGCTTTTTCAGGGGAAACACCATATATTTT	CASSFFRGNTIYF
TRBV19	many	TRBJ2-7	TRBD1	TGTGCCAGTAGTTCGCGACAGGGGAGATACGAGCAGTACTTC	CASSSRQGRYEQYF
TRBV5-1	many	TRBJ2-7	-	TGCGCCAGCAGCTTGGAGGCAGAGGACTACGAGCAGTACTTC	CASSLEAEDYEQYF
TRBV6-1	many	TRBJ2-2	TRBD2	TGTGCCAGCCGGGGGGGATCGAACACCGGGGAGCTGTTTTTT	CASRGGSNTGELFF
TRBV5-6	many	TRBJ1-2	-	TGTGCCAGCAGCCTCGCCGGGAAGAGTGGCTACACCTTC	CASSLAGKSGYTF
TRBV2	-	TRBJ2-1	-	TGTGCCAGCAGCTTAGGAGGGGATAATGAGCAGTTCTTC	CASSLGGDNEQFF
TRBV6-5	-	TRBJ2-7	-	TGTGCCAGCAGTTACCAACAGGGTAGCTACGAGCAGTACTTC	CASSYQQGSYEQYF
TRBV20-1	many	TRBJ1-2	-	TGCAGTGCTAGCCACTGGGAGCGGAGAGTCTATGGCTACACCTTC	CSASHWERRVYGYTF
TRBV7-2	few	TRBJ1-2	-	TGTGCCAGCAGCTTAGCGATCAAGGCAGGGGTTGGCTACACCTTC	CASSLAIKAGVGYTF
TRBV14	many	TRBJ1-5	TRBD1	TGTGCCAGCAGCCAAGATCGAGAGACAGGGAGTAATCAGCCCCAGCATTTT	CASSQDRETGSNQPQHF
TRBV11-1	medium-sized	TRBJ1-6	-	TGTGCCAGCAGCCCTAGAGGTTGGCGGGGTAATTCACCCCTCCACTTT	CASSPRGWRGNSPLHF
TRBV20-1	few	TRBJ1-5	TRBD1	TGCAGTGCTGGACTAACTTCAGGGGGGGGTCGGCCCCAGCATTTT	CSAGLTSGGGRPQHF
TRBV10-1	many	TRBJ1-1	-	TGCGCCAGCAGTGAGTCGACTTTTGGGGCGGTGAACACTGAAGCTTTCTTT	CASSESTFGAVNTEAFF
TRBV30	many	TRBJ1-5	-	TGTGCCTGGAGTGATGATCGCAATCAGCCCCAGCATTTT	CAWSDDRNQPQHF
TRBV20-1	-	TRBJ1-6	-	TGCAGTGCTAGAGATGAGCCCTTAAATTCACCCCTCCACTTT	CSARDEPLNSPLHF
TRBV5-1	many	TRBJ2-5	TRBD1	TGCGCCAGCAGCTTGGGCCCGGGACAGGGTCAAGAGACCCAGTACTTC	CASSLGPGQGQETQYF
TRBV2	many	TRBJ2-3	-	TGTGCCAGCAGTGAGGGTTGGGGGGCGAACACAGATACGCAGTATTTT	CASSEGWGANTDTQYF
TRBV12-5	-	TRBJ2-1	-	TGTGCTAGTGGTTTTCCCCTTGGGAGGGACAAAGGTATACTAAATGAGCAGTTCTTC	CASGFPLGRDKGILNEQFF
TRBV2	many	TRBJ2-5	-	TGTGCCAGCGTCGGTTGGGGGAGGGGACAGGACCTGACCCAGTACTTC	CASVGWGRGQDLTQYF
TRBV15	many	TRBJ2-2	TRBD2	TGTGCCACCAGCAACGCGGGAGGGTCCGGGGAGCTGTTTTTT	CATSNAGGSGELFF
TRBV27	few	TRBJ2-3	TRBD1	TGTGCCAGCAGTCAAGAGGACAGGGGAGGGGGAGTAGATACGCAGTATTTT	CASSQEDRGGGVDTQYF
TRBV7-2	-	TRBJ1-4	-	TGTGCCAGCAGCTTAGGGAGGGGAAATGAAAAACTGTTTTTT	CASSLGRGNEKLFF
TRBV6-1	few	TRBJ2-7	-	TGTGCCAGCAGTGAAGCGCGTCTAGCTGTTATCATCTCCTACGAGCAGTACTTC	CASSEARLAVIISYEQYF
TRBV10-3	-	TRBJ1-1	-	TGTGCCATAGGGGGTGGGGGCACTGAAGCTTTCTTT	CAIGGGGTEAFF
TRBV19	-	TRBJ2-1	TRBD2	TGTGCCAGTAGTTGGGATCAGGCGGCGGGAGGGGCGCAGTTCTTC	CASSWDQAAGGAQFF
TRBV11-3	many	TRBJ2-3	-	TGTGCCAGCAGCAGTCGAGGGCCTGGTGTCACAGATACGCAGTATTTT	CASSSRGPGVTDTQYF
TRBV6-1	many	TRBJ1-4	TRBD1	TGTGCCAGCAGACGGGGAACCGGGACAGGGGCAGCGTCCGCTAATGAAAAACTGTTTTTT	CASRRGTGTGAASANEKLFF
TRBV27	many	TRBJ2-1	TRBD2	TGTGCCAGCAGGGACCTAGCGGGAGGGGGAAATGAGCAGTTCTTC	CASRDLAGGGNEQFF
TRBV6-4	-	TRBJ1-2	TRBD1	TGTGCCAGCAGGAATGACAGGGGCCCAGACTATGGCTACACCTTC	CASRNDRGPDYGYTF
TRBV29-1	-	TRBJ2-5	TRBD2	TGCAGCGTTATAGCGGGAGGTAGAGAGATCCAGTACTTC	CSVIAGGREIQYF
TRBV20-1	many	TRBJ2-2	TRBD2	TGCAGTGCTCGCCCCGGGGGGAAGCGAACCGGGGAGCTGTTTTTT	CSARPGGKRTGELFF
TRBV6-1	-	TRBJ1-6	-	TGTGCCAGCTCGCCCCTGGGCAATTCACCCCTCCACTTT	CASSPLGNSPLHF
TRBV12-3/TRBV12-4	many	TRBJ2-3	TRBD2	TGTGCCAGCCTTTACCGGGAGGGTGCTAGCACAGATACGCAGTATTTT	CASLYREGASTDTQYF
TRBV20-1	-	TRBJ1-1	-	TGCAGTGCACAGTCCGCGGACAGATTGAACACTGAAGCTTTCTTT	CSAQSADRLNTEAFF
TRBV11-2	-	TRBJ1-6	-	TGTGCCAGCAGCCTAGAGGTGTCACCCCTCCACTTT	CASSLEVSPLHF
TRBV13	many	TRBJ2-3	TRBD2	TGTGCCAGCAGCTGGGGGGGGACTGGACCAGATACGCAGTATTTT	CASSWGGTGPDTQYF
TRBV12-3/TRBV12-4	many	TRBJ2-7	-	TGTGCCAGCACTTGGGACGGCTCCTACGAGCAGTACTTC	CASTWDGSYEQYF
TRBV6-4	many	TRBJ2-1	TRBD1	TGTGCCAGCAGTGAGCCGGGACAGGGGCTCCCGGCGGCACTAGCGGACTACTACAATGAGCAGTTCTTC	CASSEPGQGLPAALADYYNEQFF
TRBV15	many	TRBJ2-7	-	TGTGCCACCAGCAGAGTAGGGTCAGCCTACGAGCAGTACTTC	CATSRVGSAYEQYF
TRBV28	many	TRBJ2-4	-	TGTGCCAGCAGTGGGACGGATAAAAACATTCAGTACTTC	CASSGTDKNIQYF
TRBV6-1	many	TRBJ2-1	-	TGTGCCAGCAGACTAGGAAATGAGCAGTTCTTC	CASRLGNEQFF
TRBV6-1	many	TRBJ1-1	-	TGTGTGTCGTACACACGTCTGATGAACACTGAAGCTTTCTTT	CVSYTRLMNTEAFF
TRBV5-1	many	TRBJ1-1	-	TGCGCTAGCAGCTTGGCCCCAGGGGTCACTGAAGCTTTCTTT	CASSLAPGVTEAFF
TRBV30	few	TRBJ2-7	-	TGTGCCTGGAAACCCGGACACCACTACGAGCAGTACTTC	CAWKPGHHYEQYF